This TCR beta chain was profiled in a study of TET2 disruption in CD19-targeted CAR T cells (dated by TCRdb to the late 2010s). A note on the overall study: No additional inclusion criteria were applied, and the number of samples was determined by the original clinical trial design and by sample availability.

In the paper's terms, the treatment or condition label means: autologous CTL019 cells: CD19 CAR with 4-1BB and CD3 zeta domains. TCR zeta and 4-1BB costimulatory signaling domains were incorporated into the CD19 CAR. Leukapheresis was used to collect T cells from peripheral blood for manufacturing CTL019. The DNeasy Blood and Tissue Kit was used to extract genomic DNA from pre-infusion T cells, peripheral blood, or sorted post-infusion T cells. Points on this clone: What antigen it recognizes has not been identified. From the germline J gene comes the end of the CDR3, since the read stops 3 residues before it.

The paper's findings and limits, for the study overall: The conclusions about the patient's CAR T cells were based on extensive analysis of only one subject.

TCR beta chain deep sequencing was performed with the immunoSEQ assay. Regarding the original processing steps: Clonotype frequencies were computed using only productive TCR beta rearrangements. This is the immuneACCESS table as TCRdb keeps it, with only in-frame sequences that have V and J called. A part of the clones is gone; compared with another copy, unresolved V genes explain less than half, and the rest is unexplained. D and trimming were read from the DNA, whereas the V and J calls and clone size are those reported in that table. The sample's own table lists 25,000 to 30,000 clones. The ten top clones hold less than 2% of the sample. The germline V gene encodes CDR1 MNHEY and CDR2 SVGEGT. Including cysteine and phenylalanine, the CDR3 has 15 amino acids. Shown are 36 bases from within the CDR3, in frame from base 1.

The receptor comes from a man between 65 and 85 years old with chronic lymphocytic leukemia. This chain joins TRBV6-2 or TRBV6-3 to TRBJ1-2; a tentative D call is TRBD1 (5 bases match). This specimen consisted of CD8- CAR+ T cells sorted from cultured blood T cells, obtained for CD19 CAR T cell therapy. The sample's cell subset or site label, decoded: CD8-negative CAR-positive T cells from the infusion product. CDR3 bases read: TGTGCCAGCAGCTCGGGAGGGGCGAGCTCCTACGAC. This yields the protein CASSSGGASSYD. The full CDR3 reads CASSSGGASSYDYTF.